Sequencing of this T cell receptor (beta chain) was carried out in a study of blood T cell repertoires in COVID-19. On the study more broadly: Material from acute and convalescent COVID-19 was sourced from the United States, Italy and Spain. Sources were T cells, B-cell-depleted T cells, or PBMCs; the material itself was cDNA or gDNA.

Per the germline V gene, CDR1 is SGDLS and CDR2 is YYNGEE. There are 18 residues in the CDR3. Trimming shortened V by 0 bases and J by 4 bases, and 21 bases separated the two germline ends. How the authors handled the data: The assay estimated nucleated cells by amplifying reference gene primers. This table comes from immunoSEQ multiplex PCR, and its TCRdb copy is limited to in-frame clones, with some not included. The DNA was the basis for D and trimming; V, J and clone size are from that table. The data show 150,000 to 200,000 clones, less than 85% seen once. The origin of this receptor is a man aged 50 to 59 who had recovered from COVID-19. The sequencing sample was made of peripheral blood. This chain uses TRBV9 with TRBJ2-3; D might be TRBD2 (7 bases). CDR3 DNA sequence: TGTGCCAGCAGCGTAGCTAGGGGGAGGGGAAAGCTGTCAGATACGCAGTATTTT. Residues: CASSVARGRGKLSDTQYF.